Included here is one T cell receptor beta chain sequence, with context. Generated by immunoSEQ multiplex PCR, the TCRdb table keeps only in-frame clones and is missing some. The table lists 84,000 or so clones, roughly 73% of them singletons. CDR3 size: 18 residues. In germline, CDR1 is SEHNR, CDR2 FQNEAQ (reference sequence). J lost 1 base, V lost 4 bases, and 10 bases had no gene match. This specimen comes from a study of blood T cell repertoires in COVID-19. This chain connects TRBV7-9 to TRBJ2-6; 7 bases line up with TRBD2. Sequencing was done on a sample of peripheral blood. The clonotype was recovered from a human donor in a cohort sampled during active COVID-19. CDR3 DNA: TGTGCCAGCAGCTCGATCCCCGGGAGGCATTCTGGGGCCAACGTCCTGACTTTC. It specifies CASSSIPGRHSGANVLTF.